The rows below give T cell receptor beta chains drawn from one sample of a study of blood T cell repertoires in COVID-19. Sequencing was performed with immunoSEQ multiplex PCR; in TCRdb, only in-frame clones are kept and a portion is missing. The sample has more than 300,000 clones; 88% are singletons. The source material was PBMCs or T cells enriched from blood (not recorded which). All receptors derive from a woman younger than 35 who had recovered from COVID-19. CDR3s include the opening cysteine and the closing phenylalanine or tryptophan. The D gene is left open where the match is weak. Clone size is not always given. Where it is, it says once, few, many or a class for expanded clones.

D	size	V	J	CDR3	DNA
TRBD1	.	TRBV19	TRBJ1-5	CASSWRTGGTLGNQPQHF	TGTGCCAGTAGTTGGCGGACAGGGGGAACCTTGGGCAATCAGCCCCAGCATTTT
.	.	TRBV2	TRBJ1-3	CASSSMAGNTIYF	TGTGCCAGCAGTTCCATGGCCGGAAACACCATATATTTT
.	.	TRBV27	TRBJ2-7	CASTDRISYEQYF	TGTGCCAGCACCGACAGGATCTCCTACGAGCAGTACTTC
.	few	TRBV11-2	TRBJ1-6	CASSFGGLSYNSPLHF	TGTGCCAGCAGCTTCGGGGGGCTCTCCTATAATTCACCCCTCCACTTT
.	.	TRBV7-9	TRBJ1-6	CASSSYVGEAPLHF	TGTGCCAGCAGCTCATACGTTGGGGAGGCACCCCTCCACTTT
.	.	TRBV4-3	TRBJ1-1	CASSQVGGAEAFF	TGCGCCAGCAGCCAGGTTGGGGGGGCTGAAGCTTTCTTT
.	.	TRBV29-1	TRBJ2-7	CSVEAAGSYEQYF	TGCAGCGTTGAAGCGGCAGGATCCTACGAGCAGTACTTC
TRBD1	.	TRBV5-8	TRBJ2-3	CASSLGQGPDTQYF	TGTGCCAGCAGCTTGGGACAGGGCCCAGATACGCAGTATTTT
.	.	TRBV12-3/TRBV12-4	TRBJ1-1	CASSGTPNTEAFF	TGTGCCAGCAGCGGGACACCGAACACTGAAGCTTTCTTT
.	.	TRBV30	TRBJ1-2	CAWSWGGGDDGYTF	TGTGCCTGGAGTTGGGGGGGAGGGGATGATGGCTACACCTTC
.	.	TRBV30	TRBJ1-5	CAWTTSGNRNQPQHF	TGTGCCTGGACGACGTCGGGGAATCGCAATCAGCCCCAGCATTTT
.	.	TRBV4-1	TRBJ2-1	CASSQDPRVPYNEQFF	TGCGCCAGCAGCCAAGATCCCAGGGTACCCTACAATGAGCAGTTCTTC
TRBD2	once	TRBV7-9	TRBJ2-7	CASSLKRSGGSYEQYF	TGTGCCAGCAGCCTCAAAAGGAGCGGGGGCTCCTACGAGCAGTACTTC
TRBD1	.	TRBV7-7	TRBJ1-4	CASSLARGQNEKLFF	TGTGCTAGCAGCTTAGCGAGGGGGCAAAATGAAAAACTGTTTTTT
.	.	TRBV3-1/TRBV3-2	TRBJ1-3	CASSQDVRTGNTIYF	TGTGCCAGCAGCCAAGATGTCAGAACTGGAAACACCATATATTTT
TRBD1	.	TRBV6-5	TRBJ1-2	CASSYSGQANYGYTF	TGTGCCAGCAGTTACTCGGGACAGGCTAACTATGGCTACACCTTC
TRBD2	.	TRBV3-1/TRBV3-2	TRBJ2-2	CASSPLAGGVPGELFF	TGTGCCAGCAGCCCCCTAGCGGGAGGGGTCCCCGGGGAGCTGTTTTTT
.	.	TRBV4-1	TRBJ1-4	CASSQDPPNFTLNEKLFF	TGCGCCAGCAGCCAAGACCCCCCCAACTTTACTTTGAATGAAAAACTGTTTTTT
.	.	TRBV4-1	TRBJ1-3	CASSHLVDSSGNTIYF	TGCGCCAGCAGCCATCTAGTGGACAGCTCTGGAAACACCATATATTTT
TRBD1	.	TRBV5-5	TRBJ1-2	CASSLGDSPNYGYTF	TGTGCCAGCAGCTTGGGGGACAGCCCTAACTATGGCTACACCTTC
.	.	TRBV2	TRBJ2-5	CASRDQGWETQYF	TGTGCCAGCAGGGACCAGGGCTGGGAGACCCAGTACTTC
TRBD1	.	TRBV19	TRBJ1-1	CASSTPDRGYSGAFF	TGTGCCAGTAGTACCCCGGACAGGGGGTACTCGGGCGCTTTCTTT
.	.	TRBV4-1	TRBJ1-1	CASSQVGRGDPEAFF	TGCGCCAGCAGCCAAGTGGGGAGGGGGGATCCTGAAGCTTTCTTT
TRBD1	.	TRBV27	TRBJ1-2	CASSLSPPTGYYGYTF	TGTGCCAGCAGTTTGTCACCTCCGACAGGGTACTATGGCTACACCTTC
TRBD2	.	TRBV9	TRBJ2-3	CASSPGGGLKDTQYF	TGTGCCAGCAGCCCCGGGGGAGGGCTGAAAGATACGCAGTATTTT
TRBD1	.	TRBV4-1	TRBJ2-6	CASSQVLNRGLNSGANVLTF	TGCGCCAGCAGCCAAGTATTGAACAGGGGGCTAAACTCTGGGGCCAACGTCCTGACTTTC
TRBD1	.	TRBV10-3	TRBJ1-3	CAGQNPGQNGENTIYF	TGTGCCGGCCAAAATCCGGGACAGAATGGGGAAAACACCATATATTTT
TRBD1	.	TRBV9	TRBJ1-6	CASSAEGQGYSPLHF	TGTGCCAGCAGCGCCGAGGGACAGGGTTATTCACCCCTCCACTTT
.	.	TRBV30	TRBJ1-2	CALDTVGGDYTF	TGTGCCTTGGATACGGTTGGGGGCGACTACACCTTC
TRBD1	.	TRBV6-5	TRBJ2-3	CASSRTGIPDTQYF	TGTGCCAGCTCAAGGACAGGGATTCCGGATACGCAGTATTTT
.	.	TRBV27	TRBJ2-7	CASSLSGEGYEQYF	TGTGCCAGCAGTTTGTCCGGGGAAGGATACGAGCAGTACTTC
TRBD1	.	TRBV18	TRBJ1-3	CASSPQGQKLSGNTIYF	TGTGCCAGCTCACCACAGGGACAGAAGCTCTCTGGAAACACCATATATTTT
.	few	TRBV21-1	TRBJ2-1	CASSTHPLSNNEQFF	TGTGCCAGCAGCACCCATCCGTTGAGTAACAATGAGCAGTTCTTC
TRBD2	.	TRBV6-5	TRBJ2-1	CASSYASGSHNEQFF	TGTGCCAGCAGTTACGCTAGCGGTAGTCACAATGAGCAGTTCTTC
.	.	TRBV30	TRBJ1-4	CAWNRGAGELFF	TGTGCCTGGAACCGGGGGGCCGGGGAACTGTTTTTT
.	.	TRBV21-1	TRBJ1-4	CASSASTGRNEKLFF	TGTGCCAGCAGCGCATCGACAGGGAGAAATGAAAAACTGTTTTTT
TRBD1	once	TRBV4-3	TRBJ1-4	CASSQDLGLSGQGDEKLFF	TGCGCCAGCAGCCAAGATCTAGGCTTGTCGGGACAGGGGGATGAAAAACTGTTTTTT
.	.	TRBV18	TRBJ1-5	CASSPFGQNNQPQHF	TGTGCCAGCTCACCATTTGGACAGAACAATCAGCCCCAGCATTTT
.	.	TRBV11-2	TRBJ2-7	CASGGLPTPYEQYF	TGTGCCAGCGGGGGCCTTCCTACCCCCTACGAGCAGTACTTC
.	.	TRBV6-4	TRBJ1-6	CASSPEVGNNSPLHF	TGTGCCAGCAGCCCAGAAGTGGGCAATAATTCACCCCTCCACTTT
.	.	TRBV30	TRBJ1-6	CAWVSAGWSSPLHF	TGTGCCTGGGTCTCTGCGGGTTGGAGTTCACCCCTCCACTTT
TRBD1	.	TRBV5-5	TRBJ2-1	CASSFRQGVGNEQFF	TGTGCCAGCAGCTTCCGACAGGGGGTAGGCAATGAGCAGTTCTTC
.	.	TRBV7-9	TRBJ1-1	CASSVNMNTEAFF	TGTGCCAGCTCAGTAAATATGAACACTGAAGCTTTCTTT
.	.	TRBV5-1	TRBJ1-4	CASSLGPGTNEKLFF	TGCGCCAGCAGCTTGGGTCCGGGAACTAATGAAAAACTGTTTTTT
.	.	TRBV30	TRBJ2-7	CAWSRSGASYEQYF	TGTGCCTGGAGTAGGAGCGGCGCTTCCTACGAGCAGTACTTC
.	.	TRBV5-1	TRBJ1-3	CASSIGRDSGNTIYF	TGCGCCAGCAGTATCGGGCGGGACTCTGGAAACACCATATATTTT
TRBD2	.	TRBV5-1	TRBJ2-3	CASGSGLAGESTDTQYF	TGCGCCAGCGGATCGGGACTAGCGGGCGAGAGCACAGATACGCAGTATTTT
.	.	TRBV10-3	TRBJ2-3	CAISGETNTDTQYF	TGTGCCATCAGTGGGGAGACTAACACAGATACGCAGTATTTT
.	.	TRBV7-9	TRBJ2-2	CASSLQANTGELFF	TGTGCCAGCAGCCTACAGGCGAACACCGGGGAGCTGTTTTTT
.	.	TRBV5-5	TRBJ2-7	CASSYTGMSEQYF	TGTGCCAGCAGCTATACAGGGATGTCCGAGCAGTACTTC
.	once	TRBV30	TRBJ1-5	CAWSGAFGQPQHF	TGTGCCTGGAGTGGGGCATTCGGTCAGCCCCAGCATTTT
.	few	TRBV19	TRBJ1-1	CASVGGKRTEAFF	TGTGCCAGTGTCGGAGGGAAGAGGACTGAAGCTTTCTTT
.	few	TRBV5-8	TRBJ2-2	CASSRTFTGELFF	TGTGCCAGCAGCCGGACATTCACCGGGGAGCTGTTTTTT
.	.	TRBV25-1	TRBJ1-2	CASSESQGYYGYTF	TGTGCCAGCAGTGAATCCCAGGGGTACTATGGCTACACCTTC
.	.	TRBV5-5	TRBJ2-7	CASSPSYEQYF	TGTGCCAGCAGCCCTAGCTACGAGCAGTACTTC
.	.	TRBV18	TRBJ2-5	CASSPTGDQETQYF	TGTGCCAGCTCCCCAACGGGGGACCAAGAGACCCAGTACTTC
.	.	TRBV6-5	TRBJ1-6	CASGEGLNNSPLHF	TGTGCCAGCGGGGAGGGGCTAAATAATTCACCCCTCCACTTT
.	.	TRBV2	TRBJ2-2	CASRGEAGELFF	TGTGCCAGCAGGGGTGAGGCCGGGGAGCTGTTTTTT
TRBD1	.	TRBV30	TRBJ1-2	CAWSVWKGGPYGYTF	TGTGCCTGGAGTGTATGGAAAGGGGGCCCCTATGGCTACACCTTC